This T cell receptor beta chain was obtained from a study of shared clonotypes between healthy human individuals. An approximately 200 ng quantity of DNA, 30,000 to 35,000 T cell genomes, went into the sorted-subset replicate PCRs. The assay was immunoSEQ multiplex PCR, and TCRdb's table has in-frame clones only and misses some. The data hold 85,000 to 100,000 clones, with 60% to 75% observed a single time. Sequencing was done on a sample of memory CD8+ T cells sorted from blood. Subset here: CD45RO+ cells pooled with CCR7-negative TemRA cells. The clonotype originates from a young man in good health.

This CDR3 is CASSEWGDSSYEQYF. The CDR3, as DNA: TGTGCCAGCAGTGAATGGGGTGACAGCTCCTACGAGCAGTACTTC. The chain is built from TRBV2 and TRBJ2-7; perhaps TRBD1 as D (5 bases). CDR3 size: 15 residues. The V and J ends lost 2 bases and 0 bases respectively, with 11 bases between them. The germline V gene encodes CDR1 SNHLY and CDR2 FYNNEI.